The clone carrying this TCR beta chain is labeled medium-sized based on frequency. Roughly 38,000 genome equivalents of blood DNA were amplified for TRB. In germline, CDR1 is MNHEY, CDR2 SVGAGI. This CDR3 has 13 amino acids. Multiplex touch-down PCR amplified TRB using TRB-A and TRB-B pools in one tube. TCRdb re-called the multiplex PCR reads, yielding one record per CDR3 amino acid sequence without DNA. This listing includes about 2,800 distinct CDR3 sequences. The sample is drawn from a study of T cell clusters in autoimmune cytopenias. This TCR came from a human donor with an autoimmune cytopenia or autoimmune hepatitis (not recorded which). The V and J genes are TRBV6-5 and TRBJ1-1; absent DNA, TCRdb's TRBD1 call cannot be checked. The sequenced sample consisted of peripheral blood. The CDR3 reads CASSPRQGARAFF.